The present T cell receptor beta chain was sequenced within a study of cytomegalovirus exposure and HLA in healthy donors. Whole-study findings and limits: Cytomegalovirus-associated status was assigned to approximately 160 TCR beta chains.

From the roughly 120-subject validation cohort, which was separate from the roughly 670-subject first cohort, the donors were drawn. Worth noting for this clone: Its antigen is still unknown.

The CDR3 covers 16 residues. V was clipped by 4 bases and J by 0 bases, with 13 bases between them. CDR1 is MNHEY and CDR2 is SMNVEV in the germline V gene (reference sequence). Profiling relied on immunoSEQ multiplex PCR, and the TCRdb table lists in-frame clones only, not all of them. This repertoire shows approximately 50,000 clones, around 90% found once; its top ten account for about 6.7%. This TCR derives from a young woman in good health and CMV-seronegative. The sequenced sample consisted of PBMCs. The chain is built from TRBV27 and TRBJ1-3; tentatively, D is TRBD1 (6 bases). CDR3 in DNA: TGTGCCAGCAGTTCCGACAGGACCCCCTCTGGAAACACCATATATTTT. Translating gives CASSSDRTPSGNTIYF.